Below are 4 T cell receptor beta chains sequenced from a single sample in a study of shared clonotypes between healthy human individuals. The table came from immunoSEQ multiplex PCR; TCRdb's copy has only in-frame clones and leaves some out. Of approximately 530,000 clones detected, 95% to 97% appear once; the ten largest clones hold about 0.067%. Material: naive CD4+ T cells sorted from blood. Subset in this sample: CD45RA+ positively selected. These receptor sequences come from a woman aged 25 to 39 in good health.

This chain links TRBV27 with TRBJ2-3; D unresolved. Germline V gene sequence: CDR1 MNHEY, CDR2 SMNVEV (reference sequence). Trimming took 3 bases from V and 2 from J, leaving 12 bases between them. The length of the CDR3 is 15 residues. CDR3 amino acids: CASSFGLGFTDTQYF. For the CDR3, the DNA is TGTGCCAGCAGTTTTGGTCTGGGCTTCACAGATACGCAGTATTTT.

The chain has TRBV13 and TRBJ1-4; TRBD1 is a possible D gene (5 bases). V shed 0 bases and J shed 7 bases, with 12 bases lying between them. Germline V CDR1 and CDR2: PRHDT, FYEKMQ (reference sequence). The CDR3 is made up of 15 amino acids. The CDR3 loop reads CASSLGGAESEKLFF. The CDR3 DNA follows: TGTGCCAGCAGCTTAGGAGGGGCGGAAAGTGAAAAACTGTTTTTT.

The chain is built from TRBV7-9 and TRBJ2-3; D possibly corresponds to TRBD2 (6 bases). Germline V gene lookup returns CDR1 SEHNR and CDR2 FQNEAQ (reference sequence). The CDR3 runs to 14 residues. Trimming shortened V by 0 bases and J by 5 bases, and 9 bases separated the two germline ends. CDR3 nucleotides: TGTGCCAGCAGCTTAGCGGGAGGAGGAGATACGCAGTATTTT. It is translated as CASSLAGGGDTQYF. The full variable domain, its missing parts supplied by reference TRBV7-9 and TRBJ2-3, is DTGVSQNPRHKITKRGQNVTFRCDPISEHNRLYWYRQTLGQGPEFLTYFQNEAQLEKSRLLSDRFSAERPKGSFSTLEIQRTEQGDSAMYLCASSLAGGGDTQYFGPGTRLTVL.

This chain connects TRBV18 to TRBJ2-7; 10 bases map to TRBD1. The length of the CDR3 is 18 residues. The V gene's germline CDR1 is KGHSH and CDR2 LQKENI. V lost 3 bases, J lost 0 bases, and 11 bases stayed unmatched. CDR3 region: CASSPFMARQGASYEQYF. The DNA of the CDR3 is TGTGCCAGCTCACCGTTCATGGCGCGACAGGGGGCCTCCTACGAGCAGTACTTC.